This T cell receptor beta chain was sequenced during a study of Ad26.COV2.S vaccination and SARS-CoV-2 variants. Findings and caveats of the study: Vaccinees and placebo recipients showed similar non-spike TCR breadth.

Sequenced by immunoSEQ multiplex PCR; TCRdb stores in-frame clones only, minus some. The table lists roughly 380,000 clones, roughly 88% of them singletons. Between the trimmed V and J ends, which lost 1 base and 1 base, there was a span of 17 bases. The CDR3 consists of 18 residues. Germline V gene sequence: CDR1 PRHDT, CDR2 FYEKMQ (reference sequence). Comment on this clone: Its specificity is not known.

The treatment: some 19 received Ad26.COV2.S at low or high dose, single or two shots; about 5 received placebo; per-sample allocation not given. Samples analyzed were those drawn on day 63 after the first vaccine or placebo injection. Donation was by an adult aged 18-55 years who was in Boston. This TCR derives from a person aged 18-65 years who received the Ad26.COV2.S COVID-19 vaccine or a placebo. The gene calls are TRBV13 and TRBJ2-1; no clear D. The sequences come from peripheral blood, collected in a trial of Ad26.COV2.S vaccine versus placebo. The CDR3 reads CASSLEGIPPYSYNEQFF. The CDR3 region has the DNA TGTGCCAGCAGCTTAGAAGGGATCCCCCCTTATTCCTACAATGAGCAGTTCTTC.